This TCR beta chain was profiled in a study of blood T cell repertoires in COVID-19. Across the whole study: PBMCs, B-cell-depleted T cells, or T cells were the source of the cDNA or gDNA that made up the material.

Profiled with immunoSEQ multiplex PCR; TCRdb holds only in-frame clones, not every one. The sample carries approximately 31,000 clones, about nine tenths recorded once. This clone was recorded only once. J was trimmed by 10 bases and V by 0 bases; bases with no gene match: 7. CDR1 LNHNV and CDR2 YYDKDF come from the germline V gene (reference sequence). The CDR3 runs 16 residues. The sample taken for sequencing was peripheral blood. This TCR came from a human donor with active COVID-19. The donor label of this sample is uncertain. The chain uses TRBV15 and TRBJ1-6; the match to TRBD1 covers 9 bases. CDR3 in DNA: TGTGCCACCAGCAGAGATCGGGGACAGGGTCGCTCACCCCTCCACTTT. It translates to CATSRDRGQGRSPLHF.